Presented here are 9 T cell receptor beta chains from one specimen sequenced in a study of follicular helper T cells after annual influenza vaccination. Time point given: 2015-2016 season, pre-vaccination. Assay: immunoSEQ multiplex PCR; the TCRdb copy retains only in-frame clones and omits some. In the table there are some 5,000 clones, approximately 83% of which are singletons. This material consisted of CXCR5+ CD38- circulating T follicular helper cells from blood, taken on the day of influenza vaccination. The subset denotes: circulating Tfh, non-naive CD4+CXCR5+PD-1+ (ICOS+CD38+ or ICOS-CD38-). The receptors here all came from an adult who received the influenza vaccine.

DNA for the CDR3: TGTGCCAGCAGCCCGACAGGAAGATATGGCTACACCTTC. This sequence encodes CASSPTGRYGYTF. The rearrangement joins TRBV5-6 to TRBJ1-2; possible D gene TRBD1, 6 bases. Germline-derived CDR1 and CDR2 are SGHDT and YYEEEE. The CDR3 runs 13 residues. Trimming took off 4 bases at V and 5 bases at J, with 12 bases between the two ends.

This clone was detected only once. V gene TRBV7-2 combines with J gene TRBJ2-7; 11 positions match TRBD2. The CDR3 loop spans 15 amino acids. The V gene end was trimmed by 0 bases and the J gene end by 3 bases; junction bases not matched to a gene: 1. Looked up from germline, CDR1 is SGHTA and CDR2 is FQGNSA. The CDR3 bases are TGTGCCAGCAGCTTAGCCGGGACTAGCGGCTACGAGCAGTACTTC. As protein: CASSLAGTSGYEQYF. The variable domain in full, with the rest retrieved from reference TRBV7-2 and TRBJ2-7, is GAGVSQSPSNKVTEKGKDVELRCDPISGHTALYWYRQSLGQGLEFLIYFQGNSAPDKSGLPSDRFSAERTGGSVSTLTIQRTQQEDSAVYLCASSLAGTSGYEQYFGPGTRLTVT.

The V and J genes are TRBV7-2 and TRBJ2-7; 13 bases line up with TRBD2. In germline, CDR1 is SGHTA, CDR2 FQGNSA. The CDR3 totals 15 residues. With 5 bases clipped from V and 2 bases from J, the junction kept 3 bases outside the gene matches. The CDR3 loop reads CASSLTSGGAYEQYF. CDR3 sequence (DNA): TGTGCCAGCAGCCTCACTAGCGGGGGGGCCTACGAGCAGTACTTC. The full variable domain, in which reference TRBV7-2 and TRBJ2-7 provide the parts outside the CDR3, is GAGVSQSPSNKVTEKGKDVELRCDPISGHTALYWYRQSLGQGLEFLIYFQGNSAPDKSGLPSDRFSAERTGGSVSTLTIQRTQQEDSAVYLCASSLTSGGAYEQYFGPGTRLTVT.

The chain carries TRBV5-5 and TRBJ1-5, with D tentatively TRBD1 (5 bases). Looked up from germline, CDR1 is SGHKS and CDR2 is YYEKEE (reference sequence). The germline V and J ends were trimmed by 1 base and 0 bases, with 17 bases remaining between them. This CDR3 has 18 residues. CDR3 sequence reads: CASSLRDPGVNSNQPQHF. The CDR3, as DNA: TGTGCCAGCAGCTTGAGGGACCCGGGGGTGAATAGCAATCAGCCCCAGCATTTT.

The chain employs TRBV18 and TRBJ2-7; D gene uncertain. Looked up from germline, CDR1 is KGHSH and CDR2 is LQKENI. Trimming removed 3 bases from V and 2 bases from J, with 14 bases in between. The CDR3 spans 15 residues. CDR3 in amino acids: CASSPRRVGTYEQYF. The CDR3 nucleotides read TGTGCCAGCTCACCCCGCCGGGTCGGCACCTACGAGCAGTACTTC.

This chain connects TRBV28 to TRBJ1-6; D is uncertain. V lost 7 bases, J lost 10 bases, and 11 bases lay in between. The V gene's germline CDR1 is MDHEN and CDR2 SYDVKM. The CDR3 extends over 12 amino acids. The CDR3 sequence is CASTITQSPLHF. The CDR3 region has the DNA TGTGCCAGCACCATCACCCAATCACCCCTCCACTTT.

This rearrangement joins TRBV2 to TRBJ1-2; D unclear. Per the germline V gene, CDR1 is SNHLY and CDR2 is FYNNEI. Deletions cut 3 bases from V and 4 bases from J, with 9 bases between. The CDR3 extends over 13 amino acids. The CDR3 region is CASSDRAPYGYTF. The CDR3, as DNA: TGTGCCAGCAGTGACCGGGCCCCCTATGGCTACACCTTC. The variable domain in full, with the rest retrieved from reference TRBV2 and TRBJ1-2, is EPEVTQTPSHQVTQMGQEVILRCVPISNHLYFYWYRQILGQKVEFLVSFYNNEISEKSEIFDDQFSVERPDGSNFTLKIRSTKLEDSAMYFCASSDRAPYGYTFGSGTRLTVV.

V is TRBV5-1 and J is TRBJ2-7; D tentatively fits TRBD1 or TRBD2 (6 bases each). The CDR3 has 14 residues. V was cut by 2 bases and J by 3 bases, with 12 bases left in between. The germline V gene encodes CDR1 SGHRS and CDR2 YFSETQ. CDR3 DNA: TGCGCCAGCAGCTTAGGGGGGACCCTCTACGAGCAGTACTTC. It translates to CASSLGGTLYEQYF.

V usage is TRBV7-3 and J usage is TRBJ1-1; D is perhaps TRBD1 (5 bases). The CDR3 runs to 17 residues. V lost 4 bases to trimming and J lost 4 bases, with 22 bases between them. In germline, CDR1 is SGHTA, CDR2 FQGTGA. In DNA, the CDR3 is TGTGCCAGCAGCTCCGTCGGGGGTGGTTCGGTCACCACTGAAGCTTTCTTT. Its protein product is CASSSVGGGSVTTEAFF.